This T cell receptor (beta chain) was profiled in a study of blood T cell repertoires in COVID-19. Measured with immunoSEQ multiplex PCR; TCRdb has only the in-frame clones, and not every one. The table records under 300,000 clones, roughly 85% of them present only once. Germline V gene lookup returns CDR1 KGHSY and CDR2 FQNENV. The V end was cut by 4 bases, the J end by 9 bases, with 22 bases between. This CDR3 is built from 16 residues. The J gene is TRBJ1-5, the V gene TRBV16, with a possible D match to TRBD1 (5 bases). The clonotype comes from a woman in her seventies with acute or convalescent COVID-19. Sequencing input: peripheral blood. The DNA for the CDR3 is TGTGCCAGCAGCCCCAGGGCGGACACCGTCCTTTGGCCCCAGCATTTT. Encoded protein: CASSPRADTVLWPQHF. The full variable domain, in which reference TRBV16 and TRBJ1-5 provide the parts outside the CDR3, is GEEVAQTPKHLVRGEGQKAKLYCAPIKGHSYVFWYQQVLKNEFKFLISFQNENVFDETGMPKERFSAKCLPNSPCSLEIQATKLEDSAVYFCASSPRADTVLWPQHFGDGTRLSIL.